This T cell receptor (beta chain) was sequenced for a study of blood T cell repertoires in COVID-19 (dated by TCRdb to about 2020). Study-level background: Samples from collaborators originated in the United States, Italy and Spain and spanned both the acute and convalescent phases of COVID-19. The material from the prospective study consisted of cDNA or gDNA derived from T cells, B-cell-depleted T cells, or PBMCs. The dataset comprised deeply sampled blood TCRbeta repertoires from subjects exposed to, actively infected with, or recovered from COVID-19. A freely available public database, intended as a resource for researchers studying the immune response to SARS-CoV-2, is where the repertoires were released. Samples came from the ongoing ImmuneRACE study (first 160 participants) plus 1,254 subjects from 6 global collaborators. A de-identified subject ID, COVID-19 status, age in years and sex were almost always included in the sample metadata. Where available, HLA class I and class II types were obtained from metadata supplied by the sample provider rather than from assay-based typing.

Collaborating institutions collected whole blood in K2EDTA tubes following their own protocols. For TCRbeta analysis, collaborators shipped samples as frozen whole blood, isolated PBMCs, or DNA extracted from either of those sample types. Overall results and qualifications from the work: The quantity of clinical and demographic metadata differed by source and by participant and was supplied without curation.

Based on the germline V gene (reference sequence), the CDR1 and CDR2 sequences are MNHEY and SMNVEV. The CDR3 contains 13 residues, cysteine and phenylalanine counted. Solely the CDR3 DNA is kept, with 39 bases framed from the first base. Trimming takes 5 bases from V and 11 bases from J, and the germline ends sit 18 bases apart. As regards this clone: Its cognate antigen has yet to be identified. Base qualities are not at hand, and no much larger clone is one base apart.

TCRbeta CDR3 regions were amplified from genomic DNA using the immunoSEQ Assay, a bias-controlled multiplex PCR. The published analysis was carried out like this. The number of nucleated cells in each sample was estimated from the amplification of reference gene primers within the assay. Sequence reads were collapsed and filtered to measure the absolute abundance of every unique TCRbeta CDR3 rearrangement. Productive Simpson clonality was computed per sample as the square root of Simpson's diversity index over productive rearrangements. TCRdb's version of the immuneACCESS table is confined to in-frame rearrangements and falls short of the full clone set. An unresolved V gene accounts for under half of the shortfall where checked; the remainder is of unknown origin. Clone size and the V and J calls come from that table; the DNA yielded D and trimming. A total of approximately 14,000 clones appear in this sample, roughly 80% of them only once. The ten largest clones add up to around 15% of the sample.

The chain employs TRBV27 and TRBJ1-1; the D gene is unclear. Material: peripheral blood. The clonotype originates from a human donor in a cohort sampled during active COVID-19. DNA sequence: TGTGCCAGCAGTCCGCGTGAGGCCGGGGTGGCTTTCTTT. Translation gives CASSPREAGVAFF.